A selection of T cell receptor beta chains follows, all from one sample in a study of cytomegalovirus exposure and HLA in healthy donors. Generated by immunoSEQ multiplex PCR, the TCRdb table keeps only in-frame clones and is missing some. The sample gives tens of thousands of clones, about three quarters of which show up once; 4% to 5.5% is in the top ten. The sequenced material came from PBMCs. Every receptor here comes from a man aged 40-55 years in good health and CMV-seronegative. CDR3s include the opening cysteine and the closing phenylalanine or tryptophan. D genes are given only for firm matches. Clone size is given for some rows only: seen once, a few or many times, or a class if the clone is expanded.

j_gene | d_gene | abundance | v_gene | CDR3nt | CDR3aa
TRBJ1-6 | TRBD1 | - | TRBV28 | TGTGCCAGCAGTTTCACAGGGGGATACAATTCTCCCCTCCACTTT | CASSFTGGYNSPLHF
TRBJ2-5 | - | - | TRBV19 | TGTGCCAGTAGTATGGCAGGACAGATATTTGGGACCCAGTACTTC | CASSMAGQIFGTQYF
TRBJ2-5 | - | - | TRBV9 | TGTGCCAGCAGCGTAGCCGAAACCAGGGGAACCCAGTACTTC | CASSVAETRGTQYF
TRBJ1-5 | - | - | TRBV7-2 | TGTGCCAGCAGCTTAGTGGGGGCGCTTAGCAATCAGCCCCAGCATTTT | CASSLVGALSNQPQHF
TRBJ2-7 | TRBD2 | - | TRBV10-3 | TGTGCCATCAGTGAGGGGACTAGCGGGGTCTACGAGCAGTACTTC | CAISEGTSGVYEQYF
TRBJ2-7 | TRBD1 | - | TRBV7-9 | TGTGCCAGCAGCCATATTCCCGGGACAGGAGCCTACGAGCAGTACTTC | CASSHIPGTGAYEQYF
TRBJ2-7 | - | - | TRBV7-2 | TGTGCCAGCAGCCCCGGGACCTACGAGCAGTACTTC | CASSPGTYEQYF
TRBJ2-3 | TRBD1 | - | TRBV10-2 | TGCGCCGTCGAAGGGGGCGGAGATACGCAGTATTTT | CAVEGGGDTQYF
TRBJ2-7 | - | - | TRBV6-1 | TGTGCCAGCAGCAGTAGCGGACCACCGATCAACGAGCAGTACTTC | CASSSSGPPINEQYF
TRBJ1-5 | - | - | TRBV19 | TGTGCCAGTAGTATTCCCCACACCTTTAGCAAGCGCAATCAGCCCCAGCATTTT | CASSIPHTFSKRNQPQHF
TRBJ2-4 | TRBD2 | few | TRBV7-6 | TGTGCCAGCAGCCCCCGGACTAGTGGGGATGTTCAGTACTTC | CASSPRTSGDVQYF
TRBJ2-2 | TRBD2 | - | TRBV5-4 | TGTGCCAGCAGCCTGGGGACGGGGGGAACCGGGGAGCTGTTTTTT | CASSLGTGGTGELFF
TRBJ2-7 | - | - | TRBV6-5 | TGTGCCAGCAAGGCTAGCGAGAACTACGAGCAGTACTTC | CASKASENYEQYF
TRBJ1-2 | - | - | TRBV6-1 | TGTGCCAGCAGTGGGACAGCCTTAAACTATGGCTACACCTTC | CASSGTALNYGYTF
TRBJ1-2 | TRBD1 | - | TRBV29-1 | TGCAGCGTGGGACAGGCCCCTAACTATGGCTACACCTTC | CSVGQAPNYGYTF
TRBJ2-7 | TRBD2 | - | TRBV5-1 | TGCGCCAGCAACCGGGAGGGCCCGACCTACGAGCAGTACTTC | CASNREGPTYEQYF
TRBJ2-3 | - | - | TRBV7-2 | TGTGCCAGCAGCTTAATCCCCCTGAGTAGCACAGATACGCAGTATTTT | CASSLIPLSSTDTQYF
TRBJ2-7 | - | once | TRBV27 | TGTGCCAGCAGTGTCCACGGGGGTGGGATGGACGAGCAGTACTTC | CASSVHGGGMDEQYF
TRBJ2-1 | TRBD2 | - | TRBV19 | TGTGCCAGTAGCCTTCGTCTAGCGGGAGTTGGCAATGAGCAGTTCTTC | CASSLRLAGVGNEQFF
TRBJ1-5 | TRBD1 | - | TRBV28 | TGTGCCAGCAGTCCCCCAGACAGGGGGGGTCATTTT | CASSPPDRGGHF
TRBJ1-3 | - | - | TRBV10-3 | TGTGCCATCAGTGGTTCCAGTTCATTTGGAAACACCATATATTTT | CAISGSSSFGNTIYF
TRBJ2-3 | TRBD1 | - | TRBV28 | TGTGCCAGCAGTTTCAAGGGTGTAGGACAGGGGGAGACAGATACGCAGTATTTT | CASSFKGVGQGETDTQYF
TRBJ2-3 | TRBD2 | few | TRBV28 | TGTGCCAGCAGTTTCGGGAGCGGGGGGGATACGCAGTATTTT | CASSFGSGGDTQYF
TRBJ2-7 | TRBD1 | once | TRBV15 | TGTGCCACCAGCAGAGTCGGGACAGCTACCTACGAGCAGTACTTC | CATSRVGTATYEQYF
TRBJ2-1 | - | - | TRBV6-6 | TGTGCCAGCAGGGCTAGAGGGGGGGACGGTGAGCAGTTCTTC | CASRARGGDGEQFF
TRBJ1-5 | - | - | TRBV9 | TGTGCCAGCAGCACATCCCCCAAAAATCAGCCCCAGCATTTT | CASSTSPKNQPQHF
TRBJ1-2 | TRBD1 | - | TRBV27 | TGTGCCAGCAGAACGGGACAGGGTATCAGTGGCTACACCTTC | CASRTGQGISGYTF
TRBJ2-1 | - | - | TRBV7-6 | TGTGCCAGCAGCTTACGGTTGGAGATCTACAATGAGCAGTTCTTC | CASSLRLEIYNEQFF
TRBJ2-7 | TRBD1 | few | TRBV5-4 | TGTGCCAGCAGCCAGGGGGTGGGATACGAGCAGTACTTC | CASSQGVGYEQYF
TRBJ1-5 | TRBD1 | - | TRBV19 | TGTGCCAGTAGTATCGGCCAGGGGGGCAATCAGCCCCAGCATTTT | CASSIGQGGNQPQHF
TRBJ1-6 | - | few | TRBV28 | TGTGCCAGCAGAATGACTGAAGTGAATTCACCCCTCCACTTT | CASRMTEVNSPLHF
TRBJ1-5 | - | few | TRBV15 | TGTGCCACCAGCACAACAGGGATCAATCAGCCCCAGCATTTT | CATSTTGINQPQHF